This TCR beta chain was sequenced for a study of radiation and T cells in renal cell carcinoma (dated by TCRdb to the early 2020s). Turning to the overall study: Samples were obtained from a clinical trial, in which 15 Gy stereotactic body radiation therapy was delivered to primary renal cell carcinomas and nephrectomy was performed 4 weeks later. TCR beta sequencing covered 50 to 55 samples in total, comprising some 25 tumors and roughly 27 peripheral blood samples. A total of 4 million to 5 million unique CDR3 nucleotide sequences, encoding roughly 3,000,000 unique CDR3 amino acid sequences, were found across all 50 or so samples.

As for this clone: What antigen it recognizes has not been identified. Base quality data are lacking; no much larger clone is found one base away.

TCR beta libraries were generated from genomic DNA with the immunoSEQ kit, following the manufacturer's recommendations. Library preparation used a first multiplex PCR with proprietary primers, then a second PCR adding unique barcodes, with bead cleanups after each round. Each sample batch included a kit-provided positive control reaction and a negative control reaction. The final libraries were assessed on an Agilent 4200 TapeStation D1000 ScreenTape, pooled by volume, and quantified by qPCR. Sequencing was performed on an Illumina NextSeq500 with a MidOutput 150-cycle cartridge, and 156 Read1 and 15 Index1 cycles were run with kit custom primers. The pooled library was loaded at about 0.98 pM, with a roughly 22% PhiX control spiked in. In the paper's pipeline: Vendor-processed data were analyzed in R, and a clonotype was defined as all T cells sharing the same CDR3 nucleotide sequence. For clone abundance analyses, frequencies were normalized to the 10,000 most abundant clones in each sample. Public T cell clones, which averaged fewer than five per sample, were removed prior to analysis. A difference in abundance of at least 32-fold between compartments was used to define tumor-enriched and baseline blood-enriched clonotypes. A beta-binomial differential abundance model was used to identify clonotypes that expanded or contracted between blood time points. Tumor-blood repertoire similarity was measured with the Baroni-Urbani and Buser coefficient, and group comparisons used two-tailed Wilcoxon tests in R. TCRdb's version of the immuneACCESS table is confined to in-frame rearrangements and falls short of the full clone set. An unresolved V gene accounts for under half of the shortfall where checked; the remainder is of unknown origin. V, J and clone size were drawn from that table, and D and trimming were deduced from the DNA. The table for this sample lists around 60,000 clones; around 81% of them were counted only once. The top ten clonotypes cover less than 7.5% of the sample.

The trim is 4 bases for V and 6 bases for J, with a gap of 16 bases between the germline ends. The CDR3 goes from the cysteine to the phenylalanine over 14 residues. Just the 42-base CDR3 DNA is kept, in frame starting at base 1. Taken from the germline V gene, the CDR1 and CDR2 loops are SGDLS and YYNGEE. The study at large found these results: No pretreatment tumor biopsies were available, so the baseline intratumoral presence of clonotypes could not be determined. Tracking of blood repertoire dynamics stopped at about 4 weeks after treatment, with no follow-up past that point. Effects of radiation dose or scheduling on the TCR repertoire could not be addressed with the single-armed trial design. An increase in top tumor clonotypes in blood was observed from baseline to 2 weeks post-radiation, followed by contraction by 4 weeks, which was taken to suggest transient expansion of tumor-resident clones.

The time point label here, explained by the study, means: blood 2 weeks post-SBRT. What this sample's treatment or condition label stands for: 15 Gy SBRT to primary tumor, nephrectomy 4 weeks later. To follow tumor-enriched clonotypes, peripheral blood was collected serially from radiation-treated patients at baseline and again at 2 weeks and 4 weeks after SBRT. Every patient had renal cell carcinoma of clear cell pathology. Genomic DNA for TCR sequencing was prepared using the QIAamp DNA Blood Mini Kit (Qiagen). The analyses included just those samples that passed every quality control check. In this chain, TRBV9 is recombined with TRBJ1-2, with a weak D call of TRBD1 (6 bases match). Sequenced here: blood, sampled from a patient whose treatment included radiotherapy and nephrectomy. This receptor was taken from a man in his 60s with renal cell carcinoma. The sequence in DNA is TGTGCCAGCAGCACCCAGGAAGGGGGAGATGGCTACACCTTC. Translated, this is CASSTQEGGDGYTF. Reference TRBV9 and TRBJ1-2 genes cover what lies past the CDR3, so the full variable domain is DSGVTQTPKHLITATGQRVTLRCSPRSGDLSVYWYQQSLDQGLQFLIQYYNGEERAKGNILERFSAQQFPDLHSELNLSSLELGDSALYFCASSTQEGGDGYTFGSGTRLTVV.